The 16 T cell receptor beta chains below were found in one sample sequenced in a study of CD8+ T cells in alopecia areata. TCR sequencing used cDNA made by reverse transcription of extracted RNA. Sequencing was performed with immunoSEQ multiplex PCR; in TCRdb, only in-frame clones are kept and a portion is missing. The sample holds 35,000 to 50,000 clones, 55% to 75% seen once. Regarding treatment: oral pan-JAK inhibitor, 5-10 mg twice daily. Sample: CD8+ T cells sorted from blood, taken at week 4, from a patient treated with tofacitinib. The receptors were gathered from a human donor with alopecia areata.

The chain has TRBV30 and TRBJ1-1, with TRBD1 matching over 7 bases. V trimming: 7 bases; J trimming: 5 bases; junction bases outside the gene matches: 7. The germline gives CDR1 GTSNPN, CDR2 SVGIG (reference sequence). This CDR3 has 12 amino acids. CDR3 coding DNA: TGTGCCTTAAGACAGGGCGCGACTGAAGCTTTCTTT. Translating gives CALRQGATEAFF.

This clone was found a few times. V gene TRBV10-3 combines with J gene TRBJ1-6; TRBD1 might be the D (5 bases). V was clipped by 4 bases and J by 8 bases, with 9 bases between them. Per germline, CDR1 ENHRY and CDR2 SYGVKD. CDR3 length: 13 residues. CDR3 sequence reads: CAISGGGDSPLHF. The CDR3 DNA reads as TGTGCCATCAGTGGGGGGGGAGATTCACCCCTCCACTTT.

This rearrangement joins TRBV27 to TRBJ2-7; D call uncertain. The CDR3 runs to 12 residues. Germline loops: CDR1 MNHEY, CDR2 SMNVEV (reference sequence). Trimming took off 6 bases at V and 2 bases at J, with 8 bases between the two ends. CDR3 in amino acids: CASRASAYEQYF. CDR3 nucleotide sequence: TGTGCCAGCAGGGCCAGCGCCTACGAGCAGTACTTC.

The gene calls are TRBV7-8 and TRBJ1-1; D gene unclear. In germline, CDR1 is SGHVS, CDR2 FQNEAQ. There are 11 residues in the CDR3. The V gene lost 10 bases and the J gene lost 6 bases, with 12 bases spanning the gap. The CDR3 here is CATRPGAEAFF. The CDR3 DNA reads as TGTGCCACCCGACCGGGCGCTGAAGCTTTCTTT. The variable domain in full, with the rest retrieved from reference TRBV7-8 and TRBJ1-1, is GAGVSQSPRYKVAKRGQDVALRCDPISGHVSLFWYQQALGQGPEFLTYFQNEAQLDKSGLPSDRFFAERPEGSVSTLKIQRTQQEDSAVYLCATRPGAEAFFGQGTRLTVV.

This chain joins TRBV30 and TRBJ2-1; no clear D gene. The CDR3 runs 11 residues. V dropped 2 bases and J dropped 7 bases, with 6 bases sitting between them. Looked up from germline, CDR1 is GTSNPN and CDR2 is SVGIG (reference sequence). The chain's CDR3 is CAWSYGNEQFF. In nucleotides, the CDR3 is TGTGCCTGGAGTTACGGGAATGAGCAGTTCTTC.

The CDR3 here is CASSQETGGGGEAFF. The CDR3 region has the DNA TGCGCCAGCAGCCAAGAGACCGGGGGCGGCGGTGAAGCTTTCTTT. The chain carries TRBV4-1 and TRBJ1-1; D is possibly TRBD1 (6 bases). The CDR3 covers 15 residues. Germline V gives CDR1 MGHRA, CDR2 YSYEKL. Trimming cost V 0 bases and J 7 bases, with 15 bases left between them.

The chain employs TRBV29-1 and TRBJ2-1; D unresolved. CDR1 is SQVTM and CDR2 is ANQGSEA in the germline V gene. This CDR3 is 12 amino acids long. V lost 2 bases, J lost 7 bases, and 9 bases lay in between. This CDR3 reads CSVERPSNEQFF. Written as DNA, the CDR3 is TGCAGCGTTGAAAGACCGTCAAATGAGCAGTTCTTC.

This clone was detected a few times. The V and J genes are TRBV29-1 and TRBJ2-7; 9 bases match TRBD2. CDR1 and CDR2 (germline): SQVTM, ANQGSEA. CDR3 length: 16 amino acids. V trimming: 6 bases; J trimming: 2 bases; junction bases outside the gene matches: 14. The CDR3: CSVEGVASGETYEQYF. In DNA, the CDR3 is TGCAGCGTGGAGGGGGTTGCTAGCGGGGAAACCTACGAGCAGTACTTC.

The V and J genes are TRBV4-3 and TRBJ1-2, with 7 bases that match TRBD1. Per the germline V gene, CDR1 is LGHNA and CDR2 is YSLEER. V lost 3 bases and J lost 4; bases outside the gene matches: 11. The CDR3 loop spans 16 amino acids. Written as DNA, the CDR3 is TGCGCCAGCAGCCACGGGGACAGTCCTTTTACCTATGGCTACACCTTC. This sequence encodes CASSHGDSPFTYGYTF.

This CDR3 is CASSLAYRADGYTF. The CDR3 nucleotides read TGTGCCAGCAGCTTAGCGTATAGGGCTGATGGCTACACCTTC. V and J are TRBV7-2 and TRBJ1-2; D remains unclear. The CDR3 has 14 amino acids. Trimming pared 0 bases from V and 6 bases from J, leaving 11 bases between. Germline V lookup: CDR1 SGHTA, CDR2 FQGNSA.

The chain is built from TRBV29-1 and TRBJ1-2; D not resolved. V dropped 3 bases and J dropped 3 bases, with 11 bases sitting between them. Germline V gives CDR1 SQVTM, CDR2 ANQGSEA. This CDR3 is built from 13 residues. CDR3 protein: CSVEAASYYGYTF. In DNA form, the CDR3 reads TGCAGCGTTGAGGCAGCCTCCTACTATGGCTACACCTTC.

Only a few counts were recorded for this clone. V usage is TRBV29-1 and J usage is TRBJ2-2, with 7 positions matching TRBD2. There are 14 residues in the CDR3. J gave up 2 bases and V 3 bases, and 3 bases lay outside the gene matches. The germline gives CDR1 SQVTM, CDR2 ANQGSEA. The CDR3 DNA follows: TGCAGCGTTGATGGCGGGGGTAACACCGGGGAGCTGTTTTTT. Its protein is CSVDGGGNTGELFF.

This chain uses TRBV29-1 with TRBJ1-2; D might be TRBD1 (5 bases). The CDR3 consists of 11 residues. V gave up 3 bases and J gave up 7 bases, with 9 bases separating them. Germline V gives CDR1 SQVTM, CDR2 ANQGSEA. The CDR3 protein is CSVEGDGGYTF. Written as DNA, the CDR3 is TGCAGCGTTGAGGGGGATGGTGGCTACACCTTC.

The chain recombines TRBV18 with TRBJ2-3; 8 bases match TRBD1. The CDR3 extends over 15 amino acids. The V and J ends lost 3 bases and 2 bases, in that order; junction bases with no gene match: 4. CDR1 is KGHSH and CDR2 is LQKENI in the germline V gene. The CDR3 sequence: CASSPDRDNTDTQYF. Written as DNA, the CDR3 is TGTGCCAGCTCACCGGACAGGGACAACACAGATACGCAGTATTTT.

V gene TRBV30 combines with J gene TRBJ2-7; D might be TRBD1 (6 bases). The CDR3 has 14 amino acids. Germline CDR1 and CDR2: GTSNPN and SVGIG (reference sequence). The V end lost 3 bases, the J end lost 6 bases, and 18 bases lay between the germline ends. The CDR3 DNA follows: TGTGCCTGGAGCGACCACAGGGATCTCGGCGAGCAGTACTTC. This translates into CAWSDHRDLGEQYF.

The CDR3 is CASLQGIVSTDTQYF. The CDR3 nucleotides read TGTGCCAGCCTACAGGGGATAGTTAGTACAGATACGCAGTATTTT. The chain couples TRBV7-8 to TRBJ2-3; TRBD1 aligns across 7 bases. The CDR3 loop spans 15 amino acids. After removal of 8 bases from V and 3 bases from J, the junction contained 11 bases not matched to a gene. Germline values: CDR1 SGHVS, CDR2 FQNEAQ.